One T cell receptor beta chain is described in this entry. The data were obtained in a study of blood T cell repertoires in COVID-19. Study in general: The study drew acute and convalescent COVID-19 samples from the United States, Italy and Spain. Sources were T cells, B-cell-depleted T cells, or PBMCs; the material itself was cDNA or gDNA.

The CDR3 totals 14 residues. Germline V CDR1 and CDR2: SNHLY, FYNNEI. V was trimmed by 3 bases and J by 7 bases, leaving 10 bases between them. Original methodology: Amplification with reference gene primers provided the estimates of nucleated cell counts. The method was immunoSEQ multiplex PCR; TCRdb's version includes in-frame clones alone and lacks a portion of them. V and J calls and clone size are given by that table; D and trimming were obtained from the DNA. The sample has some 320,000 clones, around 92% seen once. Cohorts were assigned according to the clinical history that participants reported.

The chain links TRBV2 to TRBJ1-6, with TRBD1 as a possible D gene (5 bases). The sequence came from a woman aged 45-65 years who had been exposed to COVID-19. The sample taken for sequencing was PBMCs or T cells enriched from blood (not recorded which). CDR3 protein: CASSDGQGNSPLHF. CDR3 sequence (DNA): TGTGCCAGCAGTGACGGGCAGGGAAATTCACCCCTCCACTTT.